These 3 T cell receptor beta chains came from one sample sequenced in a study of identical twins. TCRdb ran MiXCR on the 5' RACE reads and lists one entry per CDR3 protein. Of about 720,000 distinct CDR3 sequences in the sample, approximately 18% were seen once. In addition, the sample was reused for a study of T cells expressing NK-cell markers.

Sequencing used PBMCs. The receptor source for this set is a woman aged 18-29 years in good health.

This clonotype was detected many times. V usage is TRBV12-3 or TRBV12-4 and J usage is TRBJ1-1, with unresolved D. V lost 5 bases and J lost 1, with 5 bases in between. This CDR3 is 12 amino acids long. The CDR3 region has the DNA TGTGCCAGCAGTCGGGGGAACACTGAAGCTTTCTTT. The encoded protein is CASSRGNTEAFF.

The rearrangement uses TRBV6-1 and TRBJ1-2; a weak D match, TRBD1 (6 bases). CDR1 MNHNS and CDR2 SASEGT come from the germline V gene. CDR3 length: 14 residues. The V end was cut by 6 bases, the J end by 2 bases, with 13 bases between. CDR3 sequence (DNA): TGTGCCAGCAGCCCTGGACAGATCAACTATGGCTACACCTTC. This translates into CASSPGQINYGYTF.

The chain couples TRBV4-2 to TRBJ2-3; the match to TRBD2 covers 7 bases. Germline-derived CDR1 and CDR2 are LGHNA and YNFKEQ. Trimming cost V 4 bases and J 0 bases; bases outside gene matches: 25. The CDR3 has 22 amino acids. The CDR3 coding sequence is TGTGCCAGCAGCCGTATCCGAGATGGTAGCGGGCGAGCGATTACTAGCACAGATACGCAGTATTTT. Protein: CASSRIRDGSGRAITSTDTQYF.